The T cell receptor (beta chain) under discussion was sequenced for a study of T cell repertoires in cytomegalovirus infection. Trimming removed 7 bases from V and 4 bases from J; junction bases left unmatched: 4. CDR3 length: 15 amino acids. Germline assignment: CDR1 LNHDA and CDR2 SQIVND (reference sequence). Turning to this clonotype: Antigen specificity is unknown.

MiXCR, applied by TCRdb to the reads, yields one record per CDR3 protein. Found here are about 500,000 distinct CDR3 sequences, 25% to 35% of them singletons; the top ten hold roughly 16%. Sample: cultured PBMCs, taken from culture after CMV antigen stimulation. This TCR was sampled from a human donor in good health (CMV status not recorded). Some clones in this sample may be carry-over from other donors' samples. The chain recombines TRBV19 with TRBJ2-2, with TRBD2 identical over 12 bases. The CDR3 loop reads CASIRTSGTTGELFF. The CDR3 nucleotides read TGTGCCAGTATCCGGACTAGCGGGACCACCGGGGAGCTGTTTTTT.